The sequence of this T cell receptor (beta chain) was determined in a study of control samples from healthy donors and cancer patients. TCRdb's copy holds only in-frame clones and misses some; the assay was immunoSEQ multiplex PCR. This repertoire shows roughly 180,000 clones, 80% to 95% found once; its top ten account for around 2.2%. The CDR3 extends over 13 amino acids. V dropped 6 bases and J dropped 5 bases, with 13 bases sitting between them. V and J are TRBV12-3 or TRBV12-4 and TRBJ1-2, with D possibly TRBD1 on 6 matching bases. The sequenced sample consisted of blood. This receptor was taken from a woman in her 40s in good health. The CDR3 DNA reads TGTGCCAGCAGACCAGGGGATACTTATGGCTACACCTTC. Its translation is CASRPGDTYGYTF.